The clone carrying this T cell receptor beta chain was recorded only once. Its antigen is not identified. The sample is drawn from a study of T cell responses to AZD1222 COVID-19 vaccine. Study-level information: Second-dose schedules of about 4 or about 12 weeks were combined.

Method: immunoSEQ multiplex PCR; TCRdb's copy keeps in-frame clones and lacks some. The table includes about 28,000 clones, 78% detected once. Trimming took off 0 bases at V and 7 bases at J, with 27 bases between the two ends. The germline V gene encodes CDR1 KGHDR and CDR2 SFDVKD. The CDR3 covers 20 residues. Whole-study results and caveats: Donors skewed white British and female; clonal diversity was possibly underestimated. Baseline antibody screening turned up just a handful of seropositive AZD1222 recipients.

V and J are TRBV24-1 and TRBJ1-5; no definite D call. The specimen comprised peripheral blood, sampled on day 0 of AZD1222 vaccination. The receptor's source is an adult in good health. The CDR3 region has the DNA TGTGCCACCAGTGATTTGCACTCTCGATACTCCCCCAGGCTAGGCCAGCCCCAGCATTTT. The encoded protein is CATSDLHSRYSPRLGQPQHF.